This TCR beta chain was retrieved from a study of CD8 T cells in ankylosing spondylitis. Study-wide points: What appeared characteristic of ankylosing spondylitis blood was a TCR beta motif of under 10 highly homologous variants. Clones linked with disease were CD8+ and fairly uncommon in the peripheral blood.

A quantitative 5'-RACE method, one with molecular barcodes, was used to make TCR beta libraries. TCRdb used MiXCR to reprocess the 5' RACE reads, holding one entry per CDR3 protein. The sample lists 35,000 to 40,000 distinct CDR3 sequences, approximately 15% occurring once. On this clonotype: The target antigen is unknown.

Sequenced sample: blood. The sequence came from a male donor with ankylosing spondylitis or in good health (not recorded which).

CDR3 sequence reads: CASSFGDSRGYEQFF. CDR3 bases: TGCGCCAGCAGCTTCGGGGATTCGAGGGGGTATGAGCAGTTCTTC. This chain joins TRBV5-1 and TRBJ2-1, with a tentative D call TRBD1 (6 bases). This CDR3 is 15 amino acids long. The germline V and J ends were trimmed by 2 bases and 8 bases, with 17 bases remaining between them. Germline CDR1 is SGHRS and CDR2 is YFSETQ.